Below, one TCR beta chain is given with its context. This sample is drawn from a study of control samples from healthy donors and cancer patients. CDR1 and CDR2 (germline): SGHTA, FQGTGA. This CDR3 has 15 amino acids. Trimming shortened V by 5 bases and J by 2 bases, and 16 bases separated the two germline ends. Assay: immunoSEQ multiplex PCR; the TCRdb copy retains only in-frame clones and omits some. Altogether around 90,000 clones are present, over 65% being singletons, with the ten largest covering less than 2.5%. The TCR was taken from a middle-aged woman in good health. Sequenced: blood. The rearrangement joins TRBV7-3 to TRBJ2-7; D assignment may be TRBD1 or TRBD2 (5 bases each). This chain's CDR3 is CASSPSGTEPYEQYF. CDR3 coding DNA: TGTGCCAGCAGCCCGTCCGGGACGGAACCCTACGAGCAGTACTTC.